This T cell receptor beta chain was sequenced in a study of CD8+CD57+ T cells in acquired aplastic anemia. This clonotype was seen a handful of times. This may be a read error, as it is one base from a much larger clone. TCR beta VDJ combinations and CDR3 sequences were profiled from genomic DNA. TCRdb recomputed calls from the reads with MiXCR, one row per CDR3 protein. This table holds 400,000 to 450,000 distinct CDR3 sequences, approximately 70% found once. CDR1 SGHKS and CDR2 YYEKEE come from the germline V gene (reference sequence). Trimming shortened V by 1 base and J by 1 base, and 10 bases separated the two germline ends. CDR3 length: 15 amino acids.

This sequence joins TRBV5-5 and TRBJ2-3; weak D call: TRBD2 (6 bases). The clonotype comes from a human donor in good health, serving as a control. The sequenced sample consisted of sorted CD4+, CD8+, or CD8+CD57+ T cells (not recorded which) from PBMCs. The CDR3 coding sequence is TGTGCCAGCAGCTTGTGTCAGCGGGGCACAGATACGCAGTATTTT. Translated, it gives CASSLCQRGTDTQYF.